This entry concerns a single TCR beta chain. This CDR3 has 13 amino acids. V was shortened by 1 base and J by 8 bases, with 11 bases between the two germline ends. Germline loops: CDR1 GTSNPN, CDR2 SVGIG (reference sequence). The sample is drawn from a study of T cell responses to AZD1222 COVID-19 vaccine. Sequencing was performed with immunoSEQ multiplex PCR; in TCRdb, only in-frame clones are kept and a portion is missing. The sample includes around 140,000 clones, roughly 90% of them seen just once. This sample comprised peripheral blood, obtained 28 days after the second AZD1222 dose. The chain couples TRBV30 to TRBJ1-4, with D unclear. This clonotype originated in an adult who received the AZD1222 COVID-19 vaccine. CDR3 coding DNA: TGTGCCTGGAGTGGAGGGATCGGAGAAAAACTGTTTTTT. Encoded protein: CAWSGGIGEKLFF.